The clone carrying this T cell receptor beta chain was picked up a small number of times. Its cognate antigen is unknown. The CDR3 extends over 14 amino acids. The V gene's germline CDR1 is SEHNR and CDR2 FQNEAQ (reference sequence). V lost 4 bases and J lost 5, with 14 bases in between. This entry comes from a study of beta chain features in type 1 diabetes. General study results and limits: Type 1 diabetes patients had TCRB CDR3s that were shorter (moderately but significantly so) in all four CD4+ subsets.

Every participating donor gave one draw, a heparinised blood sample averaging about 100 mL. cDNA synthesis used the whole RNA isolate, giving expressed TCRB sequences. Around 3.9 million reads on average were seen across naive, central memory and regulatory T cell samples. Here immunoSEQ multiplex PCR was the method, and the copy in TCRdb shows in-frame clones only, minus some. This table holds a few hundred thousand clones, roughly 16% found once. The specimen sequenced was naive CD4+ T cells from blood. The V gene is TRBV7-9, the J gene TRBJ2-5; maybe TRBD2 (5 bases). The sequence was collected from a man younger than 45 with type 1 diabetes. CDR3 sequence (DNA): TGTGCCAGCAGCTCCGCGCGGGCGCCGGAGACCCAGTACTTC. Translating gives CASSSARAPETQYF.